The entry below describes one TCR beta chain. Its antigen is still unknown. Original analysis: CDR3 was compared across clinicopathological groups, and the resulting differences were used to build a distant-metastasis classifier for papillary thyroid cancer. TCRdb redid the clone calls on the PCR reads using MiXCR. These V and J calls derive from TCRdb rather than the authors' analysis. The repertoire consists of some 7,400 clones, with approximately 30% occurring once and the leading ten covering roughly 27%. The data derive from a study of metastatic and nonmetastatic thyroid tumors. None of the patients had undergone any treatment ahead of thyroid surgery. V was cut by 5 bases and J by 5 bases, with 16 bases left in between. Germline V lookup: CDR1 SGHRS, CDR2 YFSETQ. CDR3 length equals 14 residues. Study outcomes and limitations: In both blood and tumor samples, TCR beta diversity was reported significantly higher for malignant than benign nodules.

This clonotype was obtained from a male donor with papillary thyroid cancer or a benign thyroid nodule (not recorded which). Some clones in this sample may be carry-over from other donors' samples. The J gene is TRBJ1-1, the V gene TRBV5-1; possible D gene TRBD1, 6 bases. Input material: adjacent normal tissue. CDR3 bases: TGCGCCAGCAGTCTACAGGGAGGGAGGACTGAAGCTTTCTTT. It is translated as CASSLQGGRTEAFF.